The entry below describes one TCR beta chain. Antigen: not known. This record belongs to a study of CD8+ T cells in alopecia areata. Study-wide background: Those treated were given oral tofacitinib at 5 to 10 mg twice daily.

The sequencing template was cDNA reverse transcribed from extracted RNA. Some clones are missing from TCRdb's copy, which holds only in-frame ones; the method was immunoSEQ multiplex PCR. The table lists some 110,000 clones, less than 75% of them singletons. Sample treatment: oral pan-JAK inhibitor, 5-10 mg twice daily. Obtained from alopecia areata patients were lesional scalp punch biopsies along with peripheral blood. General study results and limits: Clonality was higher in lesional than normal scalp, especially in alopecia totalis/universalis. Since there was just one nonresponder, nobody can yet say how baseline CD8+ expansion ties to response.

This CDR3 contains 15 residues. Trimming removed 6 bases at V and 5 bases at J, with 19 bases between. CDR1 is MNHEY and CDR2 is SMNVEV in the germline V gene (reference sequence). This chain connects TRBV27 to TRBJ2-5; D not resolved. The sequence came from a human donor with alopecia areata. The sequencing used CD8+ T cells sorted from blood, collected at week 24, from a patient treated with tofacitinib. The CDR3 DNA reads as TGTGCCAGCAGCGAATTCTATTCGGAAGGGGAGACCCAGTACTTC. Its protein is CASSEFYSEGETQYF.